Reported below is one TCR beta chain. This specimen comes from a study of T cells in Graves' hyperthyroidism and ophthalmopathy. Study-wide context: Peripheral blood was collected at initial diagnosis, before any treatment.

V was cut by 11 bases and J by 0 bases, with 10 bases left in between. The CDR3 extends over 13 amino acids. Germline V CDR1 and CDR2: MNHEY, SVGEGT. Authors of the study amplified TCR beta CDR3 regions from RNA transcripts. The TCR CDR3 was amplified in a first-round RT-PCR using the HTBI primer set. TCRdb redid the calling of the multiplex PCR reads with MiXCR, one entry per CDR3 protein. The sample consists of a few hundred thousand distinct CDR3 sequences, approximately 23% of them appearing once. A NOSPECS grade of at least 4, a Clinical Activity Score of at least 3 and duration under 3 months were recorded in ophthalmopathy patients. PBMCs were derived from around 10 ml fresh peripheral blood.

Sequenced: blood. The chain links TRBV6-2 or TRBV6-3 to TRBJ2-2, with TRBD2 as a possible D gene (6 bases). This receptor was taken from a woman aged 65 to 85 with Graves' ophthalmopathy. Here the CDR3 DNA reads TGTGCCTCAGGGACTGCGAACACCGGGGAGCTGTTTTTT. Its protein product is CASGTANTGELFF.